Ten or more counts support the clone carrying this TCR beta chain. Its cognate antigen is unknown. Germline V CDR1 and CDR2: LGHNA, YSLEER. V trimming: 3 bases; J trimming: 0 bases; junction bases outside the gene matches: 5. The CDR3 totals 15 residues. Using its own MiXCR run on the 5' RACE reads, TCRdb lists one record per CDR3 protein. Among a few hundred thousand distinct CDR3 sequences, 8.1% were seen once, and the ten largest hold 17%. The data belong to a study of T cells after yellow fever vaccination. Regarding the study as a whole: Subsequent booster samples again held most clones from primary vaccination (more than 95% CD4, 85% to 90% CD8).

The starting material was PBMCs, obtained roughly 47 days after the first yellow fever vaccination. This receptor was obtained from a man in his late teens or twenties who received the YFV17D yellow fever vaccine. This rearrangement joins TRBV4-3 to TRBJ2-7, with 7 bases matching TRBD1. The chain's CDR3 is CASSQQTGRSYEQYF. Written as DNA, the CDR3 is TGCGCCAGCAGCCAGCAGACAGGGCGCTCCTACGAGCAGTACTTC.